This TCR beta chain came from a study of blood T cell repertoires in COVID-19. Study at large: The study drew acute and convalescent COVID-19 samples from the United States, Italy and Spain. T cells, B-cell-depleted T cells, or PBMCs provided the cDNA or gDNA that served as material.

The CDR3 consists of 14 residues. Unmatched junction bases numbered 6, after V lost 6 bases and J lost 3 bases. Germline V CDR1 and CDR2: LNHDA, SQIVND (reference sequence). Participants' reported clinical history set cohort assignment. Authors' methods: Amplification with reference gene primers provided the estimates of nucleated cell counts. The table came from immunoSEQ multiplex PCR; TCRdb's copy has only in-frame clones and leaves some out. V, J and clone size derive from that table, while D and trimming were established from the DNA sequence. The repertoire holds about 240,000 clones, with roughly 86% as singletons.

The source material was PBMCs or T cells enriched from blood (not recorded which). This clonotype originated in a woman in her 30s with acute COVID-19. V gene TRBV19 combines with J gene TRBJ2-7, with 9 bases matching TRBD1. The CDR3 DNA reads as TGTGCCAGTAGGCCGGGACAGGGAATCTACGAGCAGTACTTC. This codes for CASRPGQGIYEQYF.